A selection of T cell receptor beta chains follows, all from one sample in a study of chemoradiotherapy in HPV16-positive cancers. The method was immunoSEQ multiplex PCR; TCRdb's version includes in-frame clones alone and lacks a portion of them. The sample has fewer than 70,000 clones, over 85% seen once. Sequenced material: blood, taken from a patient who underwent chemoradiotherapy. Receptors originate from a human donor with HPV-associated anogenital cancer. Each CDR3 is given with its conserved first and last residue. The D gene is left open where the match is weak. Part of the rows lack a size; the others show once, few, many or a class for expanded clones.

TGTGCCAGCAGCTTAGTCACAGGGGGGAACACTGAAGCTTTCTTT	CASSLVTGGNTEAFF	TRBV7-2	TRBJ1-1	NA	TRBD1
TGTGCCAGCAGCGTAGGGCGGGGTCCAACCTACGAGCAGTACTTC	CASSVGRGPTYEQYF	TRBV9	TRBJ2-7	NA	NA
TGTGCCAGCATGCCAGGTCTCTCTGGAAACACCATATATTTT	CASMPGLSGNTIYF	TRBV2	TRBJ1-3	NA	NA
TGTGCCAGCAGAGAACAGGGGGCGGATGGCTACACCTTC	CASREQGADGYTF	TRBV6-1	TRBJ1-2	NA	TRBD1
TGCGCCAGCAGCCAAGATGTCGGGTGGGACAGGTTGGACACTGAAGCTTTCTTT	CASSQDVGWDRLDTEAFF	TRBV4-3	TRBJ1-1	NA	TRBD1
TGTGCCAGTAGGGGACCCGGGTCGAACACTGAAGCTTTCTTT	CASRGPGSNTEAFF	TRBV19	TRBJ1-1	NA	NA
TGTGCCAGCAGCTTGGGGTACAATCAGCCCCAGCATTTT	CASSLGYNQPQHF	TRBV7-6	TRBJ1-5	NA	NA
TGTGCCCTTTACAGGGGGAGAGAAACTGAAGCTTTCTTT	CALYRGRETEAFF	TRBV30	TRBJ1-1	NA	TRBD1
TGTGCCAGCAGTGTTTTCCTGGCACAGGCACCAGATACGCAGTATTTT	CASSVFLAQAPDTQYF	TRBV2	TRBJ2-3	NA	NA
TGTGCCAGCAGCTTAACTAGGGACTATTCCTACGAGCAGTACTTC	CASSLTRDYSYEQYF	TRBV7-2	TRBJ2-7	NA	TRBD2
TGTGCCAGCAGCATCAGGCAGGGGGAAGTAGGTGAGACCCAGTACTTC	CASSIRQGEVGETQYF	TRBV9	TRBJ2-5	NA	TRBD1
TGTGCCAGCAGTAAGGGGGACGCCGGGGACACTGAAGCTTTCTTT	CASSKGDAGDTEAFF	TRBV6-1	TRBJ1-1	NA	NA
TGTGCCAGCAGCGAAGTCCGGGACATCTATGGCTACACCTTC	CASSEVRDIYGYTF	TRBV9	TRBJ1-2	NA	NA
TGTGCCAGCAGCTCCCGACAGACAGCAACTAATGAAAAACTGTTTTTT	CASSSRQTATNEKLFF	TRBV11-1	TRBJ1-4	NA	NA
TGTGCCAGCTCACCGCAGGACGCCCCGGGCCCGGCCCAGCATTTT	CASSPQDAPGPAQHF	TRBV18	TRBJ1-5	NA	NA
TGCAGCGCTCGGACTCAGCTAGCCAAAAACATTCAGTACTTC	CSARTQLAKNIQYF	TRBV29-1	TRBJ2-4	NA	NA
TGTGCCAGCAGCGCCACCGGGACTAGCGGGACCTACGAGCAGTACTTC	CASSATGTSGTYEQYF	TRBV9	TRBJ2-7	NA	TRBD2
TGTGCTAGTGGTTTAGGAGGGGGCGGCACTGAAGCTTTCTTT	CASGLGGGGTEAFF	TRBV12-5	TRBJ1-1	NA	TRBD1
TGTGCCAGCAGCCAAGATCCCACCAAGGGGCAGTTCTTC	CASSQDPTKGQFF	TRBV4-2	TRBJ2-1	NA	NA
TGTGCCACCAGCAGCCGAGCGGCGGGGGTCCAAGAGACCCAGTACTTC	CATSSRAAGVQETQYF	TRBV15	TRBJ2-5	NA	TRBD2
TGTGCCAGCAGCGCCGGACAGATTGGACAGCCCCAGCATTTT	CASSAGQIGQPQHF	TRBV9	TRBJ1-5	NA	NA
TGTGCCAGCAGCACTGGGACAGGGAAGACCCCAAAGAGCTCCTACAATGAGCAGTTCTTC	CASSTGTGKTPKSSYNEQFF	TRBV9	TRBJ2-1	NA	TRBD1
TGTGCCAGCGGCCTAGGACAGGTCCTTTACGAGCAGTACTTC	CASGLGQVLYEQYF	TRBV11-2	TRBJ2-7	NA	TRBD1
TGTGCCACCAGCAGAGGCTCGGGAGGCACGGGCAATCAGCCCCAGCATTTT	CATSRGSGGTGNQPQHF	TRBV15	TRBJ1-5	NA	NA
TGCGCCAGCAGCCATGAGGGGGCTGGCACCGGGGAGCTGTTTTTT	CASSHEGAGTGELFF	TRBV4-1	TRBJ2-2	NA	TRBD1
TGTGCCAGCACCATTGGGATTAGCAATCAGCCCCAGCATTTT	CASTIGISNQPQHF	TRBV6-1	TRBJ1-5	once	NA
TGTGCCAGTAGTATCGTCGGTGGGCAGGGTACCAATCAGCCCCAGCATTTT	CASSIVGGQGTNQPQHF	TRBV19	TRBJ1-5	NA	NA
TGTGCCATCAGTGAGTCGAAACTTGGCAGGGGGGGAACGAACACCGGGGAGCTGTTTTTT	CAISESKLGRGGTNTGELFF	TRBV10-3	TRBJ2-2	NA	NA
TGCAGTGCTCCCCTATATGGCTACACCTTC	CSAPLYGYTF	TRBV20-1	TRBJ1-2	NA	NA